The rows below give T cell receptor beta chains drawn from one sample of a study of blood T cell repertoires in COVID-19. Repertoires were generated with immunoSEQ multiplex PCR, while TCRdb's copy carries only in-frame clones and drops some. The table shows about 240,000 clones, with roughly four fifths occurring only once. The sample was peripheral blood. Receptors originate from a woman aged 18-30 years with acute or convalescent COVID-19. Both conserved end residues are trimmed from each CDR3. The order of the fields is V gene, CDR3 protein.

>TRBV7-2
ASSLLSGRGYEQY
>TRBV7-9
ASSHQSDSGF
>TRBV6-1
ASSEQTGGTETQY
>TRBV29-1
SVLFGLAGGNEQF
>TRBV7-3
ASSLTSVTDTQY
>TRBV6-5
ASSLRGHLSTEAF
>TRBV10-2
ASTDPGGQGNYGYT
>TRBV13
ASSWTSGMKDEQF
>TRBV11-2
ASSFLDLSYEQY
>TRBV19
ASRLKSNSGNTIY
>TRBV28
ASSPGTSGRTTQY
>TRBV7-2
ASSPSTGGRTDTQY
>TRBV4-3
ASSQDSYRVNEQF